This is a list of T cell receptor beta chains from one sample in a study of cytomegalovirus exposure and HLA in healthy donors. Repertoires were generated with immunoSEQ multiplex PCR, while TCRdb's copy carries only in-frame clones and drops some. The table has tens of thousands of clones, roughly 89% seen once. Sequencing was performed on PBMCs. The receptor set was obtained from a woman under 30 in good health and CMV-seronegative. The conserved cysteine and the conserved F or W are not part of the CDR3 here. Each record gives: CDR3 protein, V gene, J gene.

ASRKQGAEYGYT	TRBV27	TRBJ1-2
ASSRGGADPGIQY	TRBV4-3	TRBJ2-4
SVESSGAEAF	TRBV29-1	TRBJ1-1
ASSLAREQGGYT	TRBV7-9	TRBJ1-2
ASSLLTEVTGELF	TRBV5-4	TRBJ2-2
ASRRTGGPYGYT	TRBV27	TRBJ1-2
SVEDSRGLETQY	TRBV29-1	TRBJ2-5
ASSFIPNRDFETEAF	TRBV7-2	TRBJ1-1
ASNYGQSNEKLF	TRBV19	TRBJ1-4
ASSQAQTGSATDTQY	TRBV4-3	TRBJ2-3
ASSQEAGEAF	TRBV14	TRBJ1-1
ASSQDHPGSSYEQY	TRBV4-1	TRBJ2-7
ASSRSGAEETQY	TRBV11-2	TRBJ2-5
ASSLSGQGAGELF	TRBV7-3	TRBJ2-2
ASSQDSFLAGEDTQY	TRBV4-2	TRBJ2-3
ASRRYSGTEAF	TRBV19	TRBJ1-1
ASSRGGYNEQF	TRBV7-9	TRBJ2-1
ASSAARDRDRNTEAF	TRBV9	TRBJ1-1
ASRGLAGGSYEQY	TRBV19	TRBJ2-7
ASSVSTSGSAYEQY	TRBV27	TRBJ2-7
ASSPLSREGTDTQY	TRBV11-2	TRBJ2-3
ASSGSDLARDASYEQY	TRBV5-4	TRBJ2-7
ASSSGLAGGEQF	TRBV7-8	TRBJ2-1
ASSGLGNQPQH	TRBV7-2	TRBJ1-5
ATSRAGAAVGAEQY	TRBV15	TRBJ2-7
ASSKLAGDPTGELF	TRBV27	TRBJ2-2
SVTGGNEQF	TRBV20-1	TRBJ2-1
ATLDGHEQY	TRBV19	TRBJ2-7
ASSQGTGLVDEQF	TRBV4-1	TRBJ2-1
ASSQALAGNEQF	TRBV4-2	TRBJ2-1
ASSYRQGASYEQY	TRBV13	TRBJ2-7
ASSFLPGGEKLF	TRBV7-2	TRBJ1-4
ASARVVNTEAF	TRBV5-1	TRBJ1-1
SVTDRDSGNTIY	TRBV29-1	TRBJ1-3
ASSILAGYSYNEQF	TRBV5-1	TRBJ2-1
ASSEGGLTDTQY	TRBV2	TRBJ2-3
ASSPTGWRTELF	TRBV6-5	TRBJ1-4
ASGSGTGLLKLF	TRBV28	TRBJ1-4
ASSLPGRGRAYGYT	TRBV5-8	TRBJ1-2
ASSSWTGGSYGYT	TRBV9	TRBJ1-2
SVVVREAF	TRBV29-1	TRBJ1-1
ASRGTGTANEKLF	TRBV6-5	TRBJ1-4
ASSETGTGVVAYGYT	TRBV27	TRBJ1-2
AISESLAQIAYEQY	TRBV10-3	TRBJ2-7
ASSYGSDPYEQY	TRBV6-6	TRBJ2-7
ASSEANAPSFYNEQF	TRBV6-1	TRBJ2-1
ASTSQVGFSGANVLT	TRBV27	TRBJ2-6
ASSQDVGRETQY	TRBV4-3	TRBJ2-5
ASSPTSGGNTGELF	TRBV14	TRBJ2-2
ASCVENIQY	TRBV2	TRBJ2-4
ASSTGRHPNTGELF	TRBV19	TRBJ2-2
ASSESGELF	TRBV18	TRBJ2-2
ASSLYGGEQF	TRBV7-2	TRBJ2-1